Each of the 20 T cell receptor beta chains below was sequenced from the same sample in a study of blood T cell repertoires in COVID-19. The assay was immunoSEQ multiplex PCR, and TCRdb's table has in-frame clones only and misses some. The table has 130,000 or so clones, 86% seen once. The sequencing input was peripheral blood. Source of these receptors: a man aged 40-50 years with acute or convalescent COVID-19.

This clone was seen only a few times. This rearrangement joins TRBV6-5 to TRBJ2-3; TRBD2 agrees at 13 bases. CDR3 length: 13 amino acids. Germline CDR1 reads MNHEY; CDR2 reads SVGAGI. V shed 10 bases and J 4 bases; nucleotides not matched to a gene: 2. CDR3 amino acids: CAKLAGGADTQYF. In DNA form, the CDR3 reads TGTGCCAAACTAGCGGGGGGGGCAGATACGCAGTATTTT.

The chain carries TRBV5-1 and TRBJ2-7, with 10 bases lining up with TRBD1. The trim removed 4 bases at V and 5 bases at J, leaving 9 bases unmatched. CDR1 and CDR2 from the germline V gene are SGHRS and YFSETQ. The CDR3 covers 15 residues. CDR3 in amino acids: CASSPRDRGINEQYF. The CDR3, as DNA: TGCGCCAGCAGCCCCCGGGACAGGGGAATCAACGAGCAGTACTTC.

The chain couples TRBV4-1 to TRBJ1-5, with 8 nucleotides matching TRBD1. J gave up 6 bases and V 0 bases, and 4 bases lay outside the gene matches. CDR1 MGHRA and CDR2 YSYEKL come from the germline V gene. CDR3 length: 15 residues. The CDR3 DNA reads TGCGCCAGCAGCCAAGATGTGACAGGGGTTCAGCCCCAGCATTTT. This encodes CASSQDVTGVQPQHF.

The CDR3 reads CASSLGGWESSYNEQFF. The DNA of the CDR3 is TGTGCCAGCAGCTTGGGGGGATGGGAGAGCTCCTACAATGAGCAGTTCTTC. This sequence joins TRBV7-9 and TRBJ2-1, with a possible D match to TRBD2 (6 bases). Trimming pared 3 bases from V and 0 bases from J, leaving 15 bases between. CDR1 and CDR2 from the germline V gene are SEHNR and FQNEAQ (reference sequence). This CDR3 has 17 amino acids.

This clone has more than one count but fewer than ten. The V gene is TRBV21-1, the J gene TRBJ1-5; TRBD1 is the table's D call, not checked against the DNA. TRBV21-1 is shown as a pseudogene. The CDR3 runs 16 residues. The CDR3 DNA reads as TGTGCCAGCAGCAGCCAGTACAGGGGACCATATCAGCCCCAGCATTTT. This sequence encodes CASSSQYRGPYQPQHF.

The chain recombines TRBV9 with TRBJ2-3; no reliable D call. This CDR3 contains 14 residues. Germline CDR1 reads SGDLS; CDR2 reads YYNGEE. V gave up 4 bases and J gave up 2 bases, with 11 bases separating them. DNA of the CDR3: TGTGCCAGCAGCCCCCGTGGCCTCACAGATACGCAGTATTTT. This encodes CASSPRGLTDTQYF.

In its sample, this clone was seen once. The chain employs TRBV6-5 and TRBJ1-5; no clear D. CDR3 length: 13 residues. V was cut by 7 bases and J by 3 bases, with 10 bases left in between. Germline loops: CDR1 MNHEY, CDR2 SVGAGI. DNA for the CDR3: TGTGCCAGCAAGGAGAGATTCAATCAGCCCCAGCATTTT. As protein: CASKERFNQPQHF.

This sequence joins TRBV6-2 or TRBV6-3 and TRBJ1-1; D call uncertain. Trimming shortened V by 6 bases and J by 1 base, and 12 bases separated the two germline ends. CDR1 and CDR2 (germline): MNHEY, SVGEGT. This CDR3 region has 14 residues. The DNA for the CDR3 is TGTGCCAGCAGCCAAGTCGGGAAGAACACTGAAGCTTTCTTT. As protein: CASSQVGKNTEAFF.

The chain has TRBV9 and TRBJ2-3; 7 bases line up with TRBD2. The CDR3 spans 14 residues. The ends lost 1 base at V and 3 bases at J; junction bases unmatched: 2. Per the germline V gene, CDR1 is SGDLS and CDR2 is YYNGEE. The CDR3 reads CASSVWGGTDTQYF. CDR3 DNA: TGTGCCAGCAGCGTATGGGGGGGGACAGATACGCAGTATTTT. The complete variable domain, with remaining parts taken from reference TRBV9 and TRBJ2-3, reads DSGVTQTPKHLITATGQRVTLRCSPRSGDLSVYWYQQSLDQGLQFLIQYYNGEERAKGNILERFSAQQFPDLHSELNLSSLELGDSALYFCASSVWGGTDTQYFGPGTRLTVL.

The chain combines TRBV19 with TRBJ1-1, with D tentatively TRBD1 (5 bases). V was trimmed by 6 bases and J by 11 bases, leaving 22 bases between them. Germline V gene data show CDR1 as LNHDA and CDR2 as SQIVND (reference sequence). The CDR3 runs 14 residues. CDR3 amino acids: CASRRGTDSLGAFF. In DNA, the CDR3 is TGTGCCAGTAGACGCGGGACGGACTCACTCGGGGCTTTCTTT.

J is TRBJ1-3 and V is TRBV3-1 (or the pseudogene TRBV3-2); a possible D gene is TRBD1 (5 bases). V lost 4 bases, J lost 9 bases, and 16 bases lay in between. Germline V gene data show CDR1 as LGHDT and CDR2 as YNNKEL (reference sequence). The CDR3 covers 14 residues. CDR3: CASSPRDRGVTIYF. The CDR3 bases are TGTGCCAGCAGCCCGCGTGATCGGGGGGTCACCATATATTTT.

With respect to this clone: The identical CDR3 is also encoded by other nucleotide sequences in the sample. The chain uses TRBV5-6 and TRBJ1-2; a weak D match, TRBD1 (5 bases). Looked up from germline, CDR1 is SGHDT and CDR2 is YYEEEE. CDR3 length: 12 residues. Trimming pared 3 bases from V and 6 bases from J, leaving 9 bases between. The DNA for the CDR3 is TGTGCCAGCAGCTGGGGCGGGGATGGCTACACCTTC. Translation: CASSWGGDGYTF.

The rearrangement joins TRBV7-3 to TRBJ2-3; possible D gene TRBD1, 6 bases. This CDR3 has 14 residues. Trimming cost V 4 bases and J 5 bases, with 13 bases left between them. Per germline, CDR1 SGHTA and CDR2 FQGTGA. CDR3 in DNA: TGTGCCAGCAGCTACCCAGGGGAAGAAGATACGCAGTATTTT. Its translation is CASSYPGEEDTQYF.

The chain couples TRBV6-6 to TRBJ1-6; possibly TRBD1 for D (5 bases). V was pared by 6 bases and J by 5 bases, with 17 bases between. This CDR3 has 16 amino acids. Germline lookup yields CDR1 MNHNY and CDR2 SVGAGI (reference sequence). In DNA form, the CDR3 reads TGTGCCAGCAGGATGAGGGGAGGGAGCGATAATTCACCCCTCCACTTT. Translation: CASRMRGGSDNSPLHF.

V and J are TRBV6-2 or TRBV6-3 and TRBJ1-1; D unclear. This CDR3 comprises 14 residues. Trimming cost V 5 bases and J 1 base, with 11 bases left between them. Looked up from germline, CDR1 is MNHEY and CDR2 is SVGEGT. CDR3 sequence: CASSPQTTNTEAFF. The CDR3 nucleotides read TGTGCCAGCAGTCCCCAGACTACGAACACTGAAGCTTTCTTT.

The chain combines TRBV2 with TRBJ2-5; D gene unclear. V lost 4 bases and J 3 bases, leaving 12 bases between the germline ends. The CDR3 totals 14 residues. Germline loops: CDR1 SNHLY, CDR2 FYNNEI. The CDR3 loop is CASSVSSSKETQYF. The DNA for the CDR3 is TGTGCCAGCAGTGTTAGTAGTTCTAAAGAGACCCAGTACTTC.

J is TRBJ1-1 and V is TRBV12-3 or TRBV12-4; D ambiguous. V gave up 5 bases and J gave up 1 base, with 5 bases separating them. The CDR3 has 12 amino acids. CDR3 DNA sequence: TGTGCCAGCAGTCCAGAGAACACTGAAGCTTTCTTT. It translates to CASSPENTEAFF.

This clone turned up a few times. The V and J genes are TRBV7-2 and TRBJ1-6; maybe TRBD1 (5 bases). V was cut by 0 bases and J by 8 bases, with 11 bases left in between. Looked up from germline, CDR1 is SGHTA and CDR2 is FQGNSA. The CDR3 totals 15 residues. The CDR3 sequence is CASSLAREVYSPLHF. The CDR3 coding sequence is TGTGCCAGCAGCTTAGCCAGGGAGGTGTATTCACCCCTCCACTTT.

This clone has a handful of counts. CDR3 nucleotide sequence: TGTGCCAGCAGCCTCGGACAGGGCCTCTATGGCTACACCTTC. As protein: CASSLGQGLYGYTF. V gene TRBV5-6 combines with J gene TRBJ1-2; TRBD1 matches 8 bases. The CDR3 sequence is 14 residues long. Germline-derived CDR1 and CDR2 are SGHDT and YYEEEE. Trimming removed 4 bases from V and 4 bases from J; junction bases left unmatched: 6.

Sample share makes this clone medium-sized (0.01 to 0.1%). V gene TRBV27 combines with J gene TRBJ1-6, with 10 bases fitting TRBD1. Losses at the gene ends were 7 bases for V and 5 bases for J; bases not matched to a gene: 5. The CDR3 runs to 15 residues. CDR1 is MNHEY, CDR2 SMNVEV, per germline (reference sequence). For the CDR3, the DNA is TGTGCCAGCACCGGGGACAGGGGTAATAATTCACCCCTCCACTTT. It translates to CASTGDRGNNSPLHF.